These 28 T cell receptor beta chains share one sample of origin, sequenced in a study of HIV-infected patients and healthy controls. Alpha and beta constant-region primers primed reverse transcription of around 500 ng RNA. Separate chain-specific third strand synthesis with multiplexing indices produced the alpha and beta libraries. One entry per CDR3 protein results from TCRdb running MiXCR on the 5' RACE reads. The data contain some 11,000 distinct CDR3 sequences, less than 10% of them seen just once; the ten biggest clones take up 23%. All unsorted peripheral T cells were captured because whole blood was used without fractionation. The sample here was blood, taken before antiretroviral therapy. Every receptor here comes from an adult with HIV infection. The donor label of this sample is uncertain.

This clonotype has ten or more counts. The chain combines TRBV20-1 with TRBJ2-3; 11 bases agree with TRBD2. This CDR3 has 16 amino acids. Losses at the gene ends were 2 bases for V and 8 bases for J; bases not matched to a gene: 12. Germline V gene sequence: CDR1 DFQATT, CDR2 SNEGSKA (reference sequence). CDR3 residues: CSARNPLAGGAGTQYF. The CDR3 DNA reads as TGCAGTGCTAGAAATCCCCTAGCGGGAGGAGCGGGTACGCAGTATTTT.

Many counts were recorded for this clonotype. The J gene is TRBJ1-1, the V gene TRBV11-2; tentative D call: TRBD1 (5 bases). Germline CDR1 reads SGHAT; CDR2 reads FQNNGV. The V gene lost 1 base and the J gene lost 4 bases, with 16 bases spanning the gap. CDR3 length equals 16 residues. CDR3: CASSLVRGGGGTEAFF. CDR3 coding DNA: TGTGCCAGCAGCTTAGTGCGGGGGGGTGGCGGCACTGAAGCTTTCTTT.

At least ten counts were recorded for this clonotype. The chain carries TRBV6-2 or TRBV6-3 and TRBJ2-5; D is unresolved. Germline CDR1 is MNHEY and CDR2 is SVGEGT. V was shortened by 4 bases and J by 5 bases, with 14 bases between the two germline ends. The CDR3 runs to 14 residues. The CDR3 coding sequence is TGTGCCAGCAGTTCCGCCGACTGGCGGGAGACCCAGTACTTC. Translating gives CASSSADWRETQYF.

This clonotype was observed many times. CDR3 region: CASSPDARGLGNTGELFF. CDR3 sequence (DNA): TGTGCCAGCAGTCCCGATGCGCGGGGCCTAGGGAACACCGGGGAGCTGTTTTTT. This chain connects TRBV12-3 or TRBV12-4 to TRBJ2-2; D possibly corresponds to TRBD2 (6 bases). CDR3 size: 18 residues. V gave up 5 bases and J gave up 1 base, with 20 bases separating them.

The sample holds many counts of this clonotype. The chain combines TRBV12-3 or TRBV12-4 with TRBJ2-3; TRBD1 matches 7 bases. Losses at the gene ends were 5 bases for V and 2 bases for J; bases not matched to a gene: 7. This CDR3 is built from 15 residues. The CDR3 is CASSLGTAPTDTQYF. The CDR3 nucleotides are TGTGCCAGCAGTCTCGGGACAGCTCCCACAGATACGCAGTATTTT.

This clonotype was recorded many times. Compared with germline, one end of the junction differs, possibly owing to a read error. The DNA of the CDR3 is TGTGCTAGCAGCCGGACAGCAGATCAGCCCCAGCATTTT. This encodes CASSRTADQPQHF. This chain connects TRBV7-7 to TRBJ1-5; D perhaps matches TRBD1 (6 bases). Per the germline V gene, CDR1 is SSHAT and CDR2 is FNYEAQ (reference sequence). The CDR3 has 13 amino acids.

This clonotype was seen at least ten times. J is TRBJ1-2 and V is TRBV29-1; a weak D match, TRBD1 (6 bases). The CDR3 totals 12 residues. V lost 1 base to trimming and J lost 7 bases, with 10 bases between them. Germline V gene lookup returns CDR1 SQVTM and CDR2 ANQGSEA. CDR3 bases: TGCAGCGTTGAAGTGCCAGGGGTTGGCTACACCTTC. Amino acids: CSVEVPGVGYTF.

Within the sample, this clonotype is medium-sized. The chain combines TRBV7-2 with TRBJ1-2; TRBD1 is a possible D gene (6 bases). The CDR3 totals 16 residues. Trimming cost V 6 bases and J 6 bases, with 23 bases left between them. Germline assignment: CDR1 SGHTA and CDR2 FQGNSA. The CDR3 here is CASRPPRTVFLDGYTF. The CDR3 nucleotides are TGTGCCAGCAGGCCTCCCAGGACAGTCTTCCTGGATGGCTACACCTTC.

This clonotype has a count of ten or more. CDR3 nucleotide sequence: TGTGCCAGCAGCTTGACAGGGGGGAACACTGAAGCTTTCTTT. It encodes CASSLTGGNTEAFF. This rearrangement joins TRBV7-9 to TRBJ1-1; 9 bases match TRBD1. The CDR3 runs 14 residues. Germline values: CDR1 SEHNR, CDR2 FQNEAQ (reference sequence). Trimming took 3 bases from V and 1 from J; bases not matched to a gene: 0.

This clonotype was detected a few times. This chain links TRBV6-5 with TRBJ1-1; D not resolved. Germline-derived CDR1 and CDR2 are MNHEY and SVGAGI. The CDR3 contains 11 residues. Trimming removed 6 bases from V and 10 bases from J, with 12 bases in between. The CDR3 DNA follows: TGTGCCAGCAGCCACGGTGGGCGAGCTTTCTTT. Amino acid sequence: CASSHGGRAFF.

This clonotype has ten or more counts. The CDR3 region is CASRARQGSPMNTEAFF. The CDR3 DNA reads as TGTGCCAGCAGGGCGCGACAGGGAAGTCCTATGAACACTGAAGCTTTCTTT. The chain joins TRBV12-3 or TRBV12-4 to TRBJ1-1; 7 positions agree with TRBD1. This CDR3 comprises 17 residues. Trimming removed 6 bases from V and 0 bases from J; junction bases left unmatched: 13.

V gene TRBV7-2 combines with J gene TRBJ2-1; D might be TRBD2 (6 bases). This CDR3 contains 13 residues. Germline lookup yields CDR1 SGHTA and CDR2 FQGNSA. The V gene lost 4 bases and the J gene lost 7 bases, with 11 bases spanning the gap. As DNA, the CDR3 is TGTGCCAGCAGCTCGCTAGCGTTGAATGAGCAGTTCTTC. Its protein product is CASSSLALNEQFF.

Relative to its sample, this clonotype is large. This sequence joins TRBV10-2 and TRBJ2-3; D perhaps matches TRBD2 (6 bases). V lost 7 bases and J 0 bases, leaving 20 bases between the germline ends. CDR1 and CDR2 from the germline V gene are WSHSY and SAAADI. This CDR3 is built from 17 residues. The CDR3 spells CASIHPMDYSSTDTQYF. CDR3 DNA sequence: TGCGCCAGCATTCATCCGATGGACTACAGTAGCACAGATACGCAGTATTTT.

This clonotype has more than one count but fewer than ten. The V call is TRBV29-1, the J call TRBJ2-5, with 8 bases identical to TRBD2. Unmatched junction bases numbered 14, after V lost 3 bases and J lost 5 bases. CDR3 length equals 16 residues. Germline V gene sequence: CDR1 SQVTM, CDR2 ANQGSEA. Here the CDR3 reads CSVELSGRNHLETQYF. DNA for the CDR3: TGCAGCGTTGAGTTGAGCGGGAGAAATCATCTGGAGACCCAGTACTTC.

This clonotype is judged medium-sized. This chain connects TRBV18 to TRBJ2-1, with 9 bases matching TRBD1. The germline gives CDR1 KGHSH, CDR2 LQKENI. The V segment lost 5 bases and the J segment 5 bases; nucleotides outside the gene matches: 7. This CDR3 region has 15 residues. CDR3 nucleotide sequence: TGTGCCAGCTCATACGGACAGGGGCTCAACAATGAGCAGTTCTTC. Encoded protein: CASSYGQGLNNEQFF.

Judged by abundance, this clonotype is medium-sized. The chain employs TRBV20-1 and TRBJ2-5; TRBD1 is a possible D gene (5 bases). Trimming shortened V by 6 bases and J by 2 bases, and 13 bases separated the two germline ends. The germline gives CDR1 DFQATT, CDR2 SNEGSKA (reference sequence). The CDR3 extends over 13 amino acids. CDR3 amino acids: CSAGPGKQETQYF. The CDR3 DNA follows: TGCAGTGCGGGCCCAGGGAAACAAGAGACCCAGTACTTC.

Ten or more counts support this clonotype. V gene TRBV6-2 or TRBV6-3 combines with J gene TRBJ2-7, with D possibly matching TRBD1 (6 bases). Trimming pared 5 bases from V and 6 bases from J, leaving 14 bases between. This CDR3 is 13 amino acids long. CDR1 and CDR2 from the germline V gene are MNHEY and SVGEGT. The CDR3 spells CASSTGPAGEQYF. Written as DNA, the CDR3 is TGTGCCAGCAGTACAGGGCCCGCCGGCGAGCAGTACTTC.

This clonotype was found a few times. V gene TRBV27 combines with J gene TRBJ1-6; D may be TRBD1 (5 bases). CDR3 length: 16 residues. V was shortened by 7 bases and J by 3 bases, with 16 bases between the two germline ends. Germline V gene data show CDR1 as MNHEY and CDR2 as SMNVEV (reference sequence). The CDR3: CASTLTRGHYNSPLHF. For the CDR3, the DNA is TGTGCCAGCACCCTTACGAGGGGTCACTATAATTCACCCCTCCACTTT.

The chain carries TRBV7-2 and TRBJ2-7; TRBD2 matches 9 bases. This CDR3 contains 15 residues. V lost 5 bases, J lost 3 bases, and 8 bases stayed unmatched. In germline, CDR1 is SGHTA, CDR2 FQGNSA. The CDR3 nucleotides read TGTGCCAGCAGCCCTGGCGCTAGCGGGATCTACGAGCAGTACTTC. It codes for CASSPGASGIYEQYF.

In its sample, this clonotype was seen many times. V usage is TRBV30 and J usage is TRBJ2-2; D is uncertain. Trimming stripped 3 bases from V and 9 bases from J, with 8 bases between. The CDR3 runs to 11 residues. Per the germline V gene, CDR1 is GTSNPN and CDR2 is SVGIG (reference sequence). The CDR3 nucleotides read TGTGCCTGGAGCCTGCCGAGGGAGCTGTTTTTT. Its protein is CAWSLPRELFF.

This clonotype was observed many times. This chain connects TRBV10-3 to TRBJ2-5; TRBD1 is a possible D gene (7 bases). CDR3 length: 15 residues. Per germline, CDR1 ENHRY and CDR2 SYGVKD. The germline V and J ends were trimmed by 4 bases and 5 bases, with 17 bases remaining between them. CDR3 loop: CAISGTGDSAETQYF. The CDR3 DNA sequence: TGTGCCATCAGTGGTACAGGGGACTCCGCGGAGACCCAGTACTTC.

This clonotype was seen at least ten times. The rearrangement links TRBV20-1 to TRBJ2-7; a weak D match, TRBD1 (6 bases). Trimming shortened V by 6 bases and J by 6 bases, and 18 bases separated the two germline ends. The length of the CDR3 is 13 residues. In germline, CDR1 is DFQATT, CDR2 SNEGSKA (reference sequence). In nucleotides, the CDR3 is TGCAGTGCCCCCGGGACATCTCTCGGCGAGCAGTACTTC. Encoded protein: CSAPGTSLGEQYF.

This clonotype was observed at least ten times. The V gene is TRBV6-2 or TRBV6-3, the J gene TRBJ1-3; weak D call: TRBD1 (5 bases). Trimming took 4 bases from V and 0 from J, leaving 22 bases between them. This CDR3 spans 19 amino acids. The V gene's germline CDR1 is MNHEY and CDR2 SVGEGT. The CDR3, as DNA: TGTGCCAGCAGTTCCCATCGCCCCGGGACGTTGAGCTCTGGAAACACCATATATTTT. Translation gives CASSSHRPGTLSSGNTIYF.

This clonotype is labeled medium-sized. V is TRBV2 and J is TRBJ1-2; D is undetermined. Germline CDR1 reads SNHLY; CDR2 reads FYNNEI. Trimming stripped 2 bases from V and 4 bases from J, with 17 bases between. CDR3 length equals 16 residues. This CDR3 is CASSESVEGSGYGYTF. The CDR3 DNA sequence: TGTGCCAGCAGTGAATCTGTCGAAGGGTCGGGCTATGGCTACACCTTC.

There are many counts of this clonotype. The V call is TRBV5-1, the J call TRBJ2-7; possible D gene TRBD2, 6 bases. Looked up from germline, CDR1 is SGHRS and CDR2 is YFSETQ. Trimming removed 1 base from V and 3 bases from J, with 14 bases in between. This CDR3 region has 15 residues. The CDR3 nucleotides read TGCGCCAGCAGCTTGAGTGTTACTAGCAGCTACGAGCAGTACTTC. It codes for CASSLSVTSSYEQYF.

This clonotype was seen at least ten times. J is TRBJ1-3 and V is TRBV6-5, with D possibly TRBD1 on 5 matching bases. Germline CDR1 and CDR2: MNHEY and SVGAGI. Trimming removed 0 bases at V and 0 bases at J, with 12 bases between. This CDR3 spans 17 amino acids. The CDR3 nucleotides are TGTGCCAGCAGTTACTCGTCCGACAGAACCTCTGGAAACACCATATATTTT. Translated, it gives CASSYSSDRTSGNTIYF.

This clonotype has more than one count but fewer than ten. The chain recombines TRBV6-5 with TRBJ2-3; D uncertain. The V gene's germline CDR1 is MNHEY and CDR2 SVGAGI. Trimming took 6 bases from V and 1 from J, leaving 17 bases between them. The CDR3 is made up of 16 amino acids. CDR3 in amino acids: CASSKRATIGTDTQYF. Here the CDR3 DNA reads TGTGCCAGCAGCAAACGGGCTACCATCGGCACAGATACGCAGTATTTT.

This clonotype was seen repeatedly, ten times or more. The V call is TRBV7-9, the J call TRBJ1-1, with a possible D match to TRBD1 (5 bases). This CDR3 is 17 amino acids long. CDR1 and CDR2 from the germline V gene are SEHNR and FQNEAQ (reference sequence). Trimming took off 5 bases at V and 3 bases at J, with 22 bases between the two ends. In DNA, the CDR3 is TGTGCCAGCAGCCCTCAGCGTGGGCAGGGAGCTGACACTGAAGCTTTCTTT. The encoded protein is CASSPQRGQGADTEAFF.